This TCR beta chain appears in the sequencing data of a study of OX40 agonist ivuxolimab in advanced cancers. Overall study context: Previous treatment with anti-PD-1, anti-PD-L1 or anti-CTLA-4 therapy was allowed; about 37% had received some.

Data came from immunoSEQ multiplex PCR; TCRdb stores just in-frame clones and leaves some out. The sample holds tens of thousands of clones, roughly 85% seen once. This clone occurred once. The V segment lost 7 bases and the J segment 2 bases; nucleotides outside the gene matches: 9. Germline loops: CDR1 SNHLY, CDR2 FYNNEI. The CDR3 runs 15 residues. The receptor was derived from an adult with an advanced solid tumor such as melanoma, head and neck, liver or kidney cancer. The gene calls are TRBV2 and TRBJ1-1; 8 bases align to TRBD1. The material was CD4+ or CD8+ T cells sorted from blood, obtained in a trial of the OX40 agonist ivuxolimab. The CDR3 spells CASNKDQGANTEAFF. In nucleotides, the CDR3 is TGTGCCAGCAATAAGGACCAGGGGGCTAACACTGAAGCTTTCTTT.